The rows below give T cell receptor beta chains drawn from one sample of a study of shared clonotypes between healthy human individuals. TCRdb's table, derived via immunoSEQ multiplex PCR, lists solely in-frame clones and lacks some. The profile shows a few hundred thousand clones, roughly 72% of them singletons. Sequences were obtained from PBMCs. These TCRs come from a woman in her thirties or forties in good health. Some clones in this sample may be carry-over from other donors' samples. CDR3s include the opening cysteine and the closing phenylalanine or tryptophan. A D gene is named only where the DNA matches it firmly. Clone size is not always given. Where it is, it says once, few, many or a class for expanded clones.

V gene	clone size	D gene	J gene	CDR3 DNA	CDR3 protein
TRBV29-1	.	.	TRBJ1-4	TGCAGCGTTGAATCACAGATTAATGAAAAACTGTTTTTT	CSVESQINEKLFF
TRBV28	.	.	TRBJ2-1	TGTGCCAGCAGTTTAAGTACGCTGGAGCAGTTCTTC	CASSLSTLEQFF
TRBV6-6	.	.	TRBJ1-5	TGTGCCAGCAGTTACAGGGATTATCAGCCCCAGCATTTT	CASSYRDYQPQHF
TRBV5-1	.	TRBD2	TRBJ2-3	TGCGCCAGCAGCTTGGAGCGGGGCGCAGATACGCAGTATTTT	CASSLERGADTQYF
TRBV29-1	.	TRBD1	TRBJ1-4	TGCAGCGTTGGGCTGGGGACAGGGCGCGAAAAACTGTTTTTT	CSVGLGTGREKLFF
TRBV7-2	.	TRBD2	TRBJ2-1	TGTGCCAGCAGCCCCGTAGCGGGAGGAAGCAATGAGCAGTTCTTC	CASSPVAGGSNEQFF
TRBV11-1	.	.	TRBJ2-2	TGTGCCAGCAGCTTAACCCTTCCCCCCGGGGAGCTGTTTTTT	CASSLTLPPGELFF
TRBV10-3	.	.	TRBJ2-1	TGTGCCATCGCCCGCGCTTCCGATGAGCAGTTCTTC	CAIARASDEQFF
TRBV28	.	.	TRBJ1-2	TGTGCCAGCAGGGCGGGCCGCCCTTCCGGCTACACCTTC	CASRAGRPSGYTF
TRBV4-2	.	.	TRBJ2-1	TGTGCCAGCAGCCACGCGGCCTCCTACAATGAGCAGTTCTTC	CASSHAASYNEQFF
TRBV6-1	.	.	TRBJ2-4	TGTGCCAGCAGTGGAAGTCGGGGACGTCAGTACTTC	CASSGSRGRQYF
TRBV7-8	.	.	TRBJ1-1	TGTGCCAGCAGCTTAATAGTACAAATCTTTGGGAACACTGAAGCTTTCTTT	CASSLIVQIFGNTEAFF
TRBV11-2	.	.	TRBJ2-1	TGTGCCAGCACGGGATTCAGGGTTGATTATGAGCAGTTCTTC	CASTGFRVDYEQFF
TRBV29-1	once	TRBD2	TRBJ2-7	TGCAGCGTTGAAGCCCCGCTAGCGGGAGTGTTCGAGCAGCACTTC	CSVEAPLAGVFEQHF
TRBV7-2	once	.	TRBJ2-7	TGTGCCAGCAGCTTAGCAGGGGTTATTAGCGAGCAGTACTTC	CASSLAGVISEQYF
TRBV28	.	.	TRBJ1-5	TGTGCCAGCAGTAGTTCCGGACCTCAGCCCCAGCATTTT	CASSSSGPQPQHF
TRBV18	.	TRBD1	TRBJ2-7	TGTGCCAGCTCATTGGGACAGGGGGGCTCCTACGAGCAGTACTTC	CASSLGQGGSYEQYF
TRBV11-1	.	.	TRBJ2-7	TGTGCCAGCAGCTTAAGCGCCGACTACGAGCAGTACTTC	CASSLSADYEQYF
TRBV18	.	TRBD1	TRBJ1-2	TGTGCCAGCTCACTCCGGGACAGGGCCGCCCCTTCCTATGGCTACACCTTC	CASSLRDRAAPSYGYTF
TRBV6-5	.	TRBD1	TRBJ2-5	TGTGCCAGCAGCTGGACAGGGACCGAGGGGACCCAGTACTTC	CASSWTGTEGTQYF
TRBV18	.	TRBD1	TRBJ2-7	TGTGCCAGCTCACCAAGGGGACAGACCGAGGGTGAGCAGTACTTC	CASSPRGQTEGEQYF
TRBV6-1	.	TRBD1	TRBJ1-2	TGTGCCAGCAGTGAGACAGGGGGCGGCTATGGCTACACCTTC	CASSETGGGYGYTF
TRBV6-6	.	TRBD1	TRBJ2-7	TGTGCCAGCAGTCATGGACAGGCTTACGAGCAGTACTTC	CASSHGQAYEQYF
TRBV7-6	.	TRBD1	TRBJ2-6	TGTGCCAGCAGCTTAGCGCCGACAGGGTCCGCTGGGGCCAACGTCCTGACTTTC	CASSLAPTGSAGANVLTF
TRBV28	.	.	TRBJ1-4	TGTGCCAGCAGTTTATCGGGAACCAAGGGGGGAAAACTGTTTTTT	CASSLSGTKGGKLFF
TRBV4-3	.	.	TRBJ1-1	TGCGCCAGCAGCCAAGATTATCGTTCCAGGGCCACTGAAGCTTTCTTT	CASSQDYRSRATEAFF
TRBV9	few	TRBD2	TRBJ2-1	TGTGCCAGCAGCGTAGAAGCGGGAGTTACCTACAATGAGCAGTTCTTC	CASSVEAGVTYNEQFF
TRBV5-6	.	TRBD2	TRBJ2-3	TGTGCCAGCAGCTCCAAGGGGCTAGCGGGAGAGTGGACAGATACGCAGTATTTT	CASSSKGLAGEWTDTQYF
TRBV15	.	.	TRBJ2-1	TGTGCCACCAGCAGAGCATTCTCGGAATACCGCACCTACAATGAGCAGTTCTTC	CATSRAFSEYRTYNEQFF
TRBV7-8	.	TRBD1	TRBJ1-1	TGTGCCAGCAGCCGTAGGGACAGCGCGAACACTGAAGCTTTCTTT	CASSRRDSANTEAFF
TRBV28	.	.	TRBJ2-4	TGTGCCAGCAGTTTAGGCAAGTACATTCAGTACTTC	CASSLGKYIQYF
TRBV6-5	.	.	TRBJ1-2	TGTGCCAGCAGTTACTCAGGCAATAAGTATGGCTACACCTTC	CASSYSGNKYGYTF
TRBV19	.	.	TRBJ2-1	TGTGCCAGTAGTATCGCCTTTGGAGGTCACAATGAACAGTTCTTC	CASSIAFGGHNEQFF
TRBV6-1	many	.	TRBJ2-3	TGTGCCAGCAGTGAAGAAAGGTTTAGCACAGATACGCAGTATTTT	CASSEERFSTDTQYF
TRBV28	.	TRBD1	TRBJ2-7	TGTGCCAGCAGTTCGCGGGACAGGGGGTACGAGCAGTACTTC	CASSSRDRGYEQYF
TRBV7-9	.	TRBD1	TRBJ2-6	TGTGCCAGCAGCTTAGCGGGACTAGGGACAGGGGCCTCTAACGTCCTGACTTTC	CASSLAGLGTGASNVLTF
TRBV6-6	.	.	TRBJ2-3	TGTGCCACCAAGCTCCGAACTAGCACAGATACGCAGTATTTT	CATKLRTSTDTQYF
TRBV30	once	.	TRBJ2-6	TGTGCCCAGCTCCGGGTGGGGCCATACTCTGGGGCCAACGTCCTGACTTTC	CAQLRVGPYSGANVLTF
TRBV27	.	TRBD2	TRBJ2-7	TGTGCCAGCAGTTTATCGTCGGCTAGCGGGAGATACGAGCAGTACTTC	CASSLSSASGRYEQYF
TRBV10-3	once	.	TRBJ1-1	TGTGCCATCAGTGTCCGGGTTGATACTGAAGCTTTCTTT	CAISVRVDTEAFF
TRBV5-1	.	.	TRBJ2-1	TGCGCCAGCAGCACCGGGGCGGGATCCACCTACAATGAGCAGTTCTTC	CASSTGAGSTYNEQFF
TRBV7-3	.	TRBD2	TRBJ2-7	TGTGCCAGCAGCTTGCAGGGAGGGACCTACGAGCAGTACTTC	CASSLQGGTYEQYF
TRBV18	.	.	TRBJ2-1	TGTGCCAGCTCACCAACACCTACCTACAATGAGCAGTTCTTC	CASSPTPTYNEQFF
TRBV30	.	.	TRBJ1-3	TGTGCCTGGAGCCTGAAGGGGGGTTTTGGAAACACCATATATTTT	CAWSLKGGFGNTIYF
TRBV11-2	.	.	TRBJ2-1	TGTGCCAGCAGTTCCCGAGATGGCACCTACAATGAGCAGTTCTTC	CASSSRDGTYNEQFF
TRBV25-1	once	.	TRBJ2-1	TGTGCCAGCAGTCCATCCCCCCGGGGCGATGAGCAGTTCTTC	CASSPSPRGDEQFF
TRBV6-6	.	.	TRBJ1-5	TGTGCCACCGGACGCGGGGGCAATCAGCCCCAGCATTTT	CATGRGGNQPQHF
TRBV29-1	.	.	TRBJ2-5	TGCAGCGTTGCCGTCAGGGAGGAGACCCAGTACTTC	CSVAVREETQYF
TRBV12-5	.	TRBD1	TRBJ2-3	TGTGCTAGTGGTCCGGGGACAGGGCGCACAGATACGCAGTATTTT	CASGPGTGRTDTQYF
TRBV9	.	.	TRBJ2-2	TGTGCCAGCAGCATCAACACCGGGGAGCTGTTTTTT	CASSINTGELFF
TRBV9	.	.	TRBJ2-1	TGTGCCAGCAGCCCAGCGGGTTACAATGAGCAGTTCTTC	CASSPAGYNEQFF
TRBV9	.	TRBD2	TRBJ2-7	TGTGCCAGCAGCGTAGGACTAGCGGGAGGGGGATACGAGCAGTACTTC	CASSVGLAGGGYEQYF
TRBV19	.	TRBD2	TRBJ2-5	TGTGCCAGTAGTATTCGGACTAGCGGGTTCCAAGAGACCCAGTACTTC	CASSIRTSGFQETQYF